The entry below gives a single TCR beta chain sequence along with its context. Assay used: immunoSEQ multiplex PCR; TCRdb lists only in-frame clones, some missing. The table shows hundreds of thousands of clones, with approximately 88% occurring only once. The V segment lost 0 bases and the J segment 8 bases; nucleotides outside the gene matches: 9. The CDR3 runs to 16 residues. Germline CDR1 is SGHNT and CDR2 is YYREEE (reference sequence). The entry originates in a study of blood T cell repertoires in COVID-19. About the study: The study drew acute and convalescent COVID-19 samples from the United States, Italy and Spain. The analysed material was cDNA or gDNA that came from T cells, B-cell-depleted T cells, or PBMCs.

The TCR was taken from a woman under 40 with COVID-19, enrolled during active disease. Input material: peripheral blood. The chain recombines TRBV5-4 with TRBJ2-1, with 9 bases aligning to TRBD2. The CDR3 is CASSLGRRLAVDEQFF. CDR3 DNA sequence: TGTGCCAGCAGCTTGGGGCGACGACTAGCGGTCGATGAGCAGTTCTTC. Variable domain in full (rest from reference TRBV5-4 and TRBJ2-1): ETGVTQSPTHLIKTRGQQVTLRCSSQSGHNTVSWYQQALGQGPQFIFQYYREEENGRGNFPPRFSGLQFPNYSSELNVNALELDDSALYLCASSLGRRLAVDEQFFGPGTRLTVL.